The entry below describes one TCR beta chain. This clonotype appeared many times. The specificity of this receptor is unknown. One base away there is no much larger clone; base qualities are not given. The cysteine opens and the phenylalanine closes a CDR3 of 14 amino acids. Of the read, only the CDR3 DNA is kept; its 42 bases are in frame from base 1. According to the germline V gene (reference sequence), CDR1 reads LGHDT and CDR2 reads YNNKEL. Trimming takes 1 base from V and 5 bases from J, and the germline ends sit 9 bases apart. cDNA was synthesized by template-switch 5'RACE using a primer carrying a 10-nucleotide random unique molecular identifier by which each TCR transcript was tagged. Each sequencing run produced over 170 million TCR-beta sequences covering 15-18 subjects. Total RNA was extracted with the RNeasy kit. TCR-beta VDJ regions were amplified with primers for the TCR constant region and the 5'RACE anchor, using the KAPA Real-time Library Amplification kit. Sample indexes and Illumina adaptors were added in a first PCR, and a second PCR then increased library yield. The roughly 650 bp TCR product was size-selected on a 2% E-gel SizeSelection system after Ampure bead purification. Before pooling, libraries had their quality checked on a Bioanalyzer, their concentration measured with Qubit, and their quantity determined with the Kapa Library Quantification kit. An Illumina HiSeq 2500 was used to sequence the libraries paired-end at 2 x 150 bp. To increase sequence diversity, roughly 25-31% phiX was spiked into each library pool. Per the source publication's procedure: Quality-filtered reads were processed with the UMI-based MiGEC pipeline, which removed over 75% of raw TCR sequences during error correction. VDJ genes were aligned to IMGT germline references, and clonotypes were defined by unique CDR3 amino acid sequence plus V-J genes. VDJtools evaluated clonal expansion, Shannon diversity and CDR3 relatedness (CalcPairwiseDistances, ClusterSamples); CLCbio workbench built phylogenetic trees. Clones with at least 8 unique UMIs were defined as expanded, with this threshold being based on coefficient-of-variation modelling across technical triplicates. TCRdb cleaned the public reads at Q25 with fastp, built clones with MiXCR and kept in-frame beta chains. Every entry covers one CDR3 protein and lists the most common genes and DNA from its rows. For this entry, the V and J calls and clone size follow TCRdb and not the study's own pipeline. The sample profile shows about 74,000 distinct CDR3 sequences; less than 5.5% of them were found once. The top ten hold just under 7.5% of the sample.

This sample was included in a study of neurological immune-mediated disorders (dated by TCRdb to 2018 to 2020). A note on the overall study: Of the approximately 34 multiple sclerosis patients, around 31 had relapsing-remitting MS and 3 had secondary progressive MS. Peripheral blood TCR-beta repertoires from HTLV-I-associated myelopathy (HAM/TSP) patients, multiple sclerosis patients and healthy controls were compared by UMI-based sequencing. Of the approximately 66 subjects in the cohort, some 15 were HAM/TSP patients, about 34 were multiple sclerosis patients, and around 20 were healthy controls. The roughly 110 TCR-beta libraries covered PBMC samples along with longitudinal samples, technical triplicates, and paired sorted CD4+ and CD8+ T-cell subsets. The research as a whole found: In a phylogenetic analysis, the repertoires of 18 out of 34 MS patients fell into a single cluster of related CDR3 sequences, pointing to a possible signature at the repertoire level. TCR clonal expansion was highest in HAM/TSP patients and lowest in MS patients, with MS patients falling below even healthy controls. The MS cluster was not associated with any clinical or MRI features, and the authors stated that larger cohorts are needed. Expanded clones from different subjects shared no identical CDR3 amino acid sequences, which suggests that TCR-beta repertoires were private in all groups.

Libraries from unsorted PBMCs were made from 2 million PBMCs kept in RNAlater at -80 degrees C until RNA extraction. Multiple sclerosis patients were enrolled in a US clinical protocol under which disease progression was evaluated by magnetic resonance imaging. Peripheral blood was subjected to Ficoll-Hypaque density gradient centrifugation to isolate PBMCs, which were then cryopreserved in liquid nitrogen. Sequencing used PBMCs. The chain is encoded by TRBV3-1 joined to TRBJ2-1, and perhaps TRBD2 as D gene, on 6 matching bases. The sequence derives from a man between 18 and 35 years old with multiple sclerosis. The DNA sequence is TGTGCCAGCAGCCAAGGGGGACTGAACAATGAGCAGTTCTTC. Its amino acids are CASSQGGLNNEQFF.